The source of this TCR beta chain is a study of control samples from healthy donors and cancer patients. Using immunoSEQ multiplex PCR, the repertoire was profiled, and TCRdb retains in-frame clones only, with some absent. The data show 30,000 to 35,000 clones, 94% seen once. The V gene end was trimmed by 5 bases and the J gene end by 3 bases; junction bases not matched to a gene: 6. CDR1 and CDR2 from the germline V gene are SGHNT and YYREEE (reference sequence). The CDR3 runs 14 residues. The specimen sequenced was blood. The rearrangement uses TRBV5-4 and TRBJ2-3, with 7 bases fitting TRBD1. The receptor was isolated from a man aged 60 to 75 in good health. The CDR3 DNA is TGTGCCAGCAGGTTCGGGACAGTTACAGATACGCAGTATTTT. Amino acid sequence: CASRFGTVTDTQYF.